This T cell receptor (beta chain) comes out of a study of T cells in Graves' hyperthyroidism and ophthalmopathy. Amplification yielded TCR beta CDR3 regions, with RNA transcripts as the source. Researchers ran a first-round RT-PCR on the TCR CDR3 using the HTBI primer set. TCRdb fed the multiplex PCR reads into MiXCR, producing one record per CDR3 protein. The repertoire holds roughly 580,000 distinct CDR3 sequences, about 15% seen once, with about 5.8% in the top ten. This clonotype was detected once. Patients aged 18 to 65 had newly diagnosed hyperthyroidism that had lasted under 2 months. Diagnoses used clinical symptoms, serum thyroxine and TRAb, thyroid ultrasound and orbital computed tomography. The CDR3 totals 14 residues. Germline V CDR1 and CDR2: SQVTM, ANQGSEA. V was clipped by 7 bases and J by 2 bases, with 17 bases between them.

The sequence derives from a woman aged 25 to 45 with Graves' hyperthyroidism that later progressed to Graves' ophthalmopathy. The specimen sequenced was blood. The genes are TRBV29-1 and TRBJ2-5; D uncertain. CDR3 region: CSGPPDSLQETQYF. As DNA, the CDR3 is TGCAGCGGGCCACCGGATAGCTTACAAGAGACCCAGTACTTC.